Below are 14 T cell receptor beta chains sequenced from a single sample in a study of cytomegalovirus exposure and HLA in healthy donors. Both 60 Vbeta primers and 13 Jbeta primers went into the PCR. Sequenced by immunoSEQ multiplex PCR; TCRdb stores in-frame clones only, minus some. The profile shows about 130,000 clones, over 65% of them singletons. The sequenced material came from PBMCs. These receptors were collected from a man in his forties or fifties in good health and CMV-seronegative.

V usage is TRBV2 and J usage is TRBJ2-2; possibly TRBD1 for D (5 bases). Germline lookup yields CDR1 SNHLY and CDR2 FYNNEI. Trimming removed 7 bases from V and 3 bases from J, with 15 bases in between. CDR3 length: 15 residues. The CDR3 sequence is CASNYRPADTGELFF. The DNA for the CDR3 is TGTGCCAGCAATTACAGGCCGGCGGACACCGGGGAGCTGTTTTTT.

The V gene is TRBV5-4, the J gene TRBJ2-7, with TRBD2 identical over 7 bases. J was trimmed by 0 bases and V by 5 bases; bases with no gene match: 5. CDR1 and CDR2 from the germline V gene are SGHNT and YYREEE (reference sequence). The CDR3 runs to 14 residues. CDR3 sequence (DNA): TGTGCCAGCAGTTGGGGCGGGAGCTCCTACGAGCAGTACTTC. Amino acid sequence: CASSWGGSSYEQYF.

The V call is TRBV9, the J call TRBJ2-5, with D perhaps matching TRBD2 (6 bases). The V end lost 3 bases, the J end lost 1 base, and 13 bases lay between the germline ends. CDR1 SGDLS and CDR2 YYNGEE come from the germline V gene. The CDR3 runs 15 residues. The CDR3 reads CASSASGRIQETQYF. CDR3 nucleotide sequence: TGTGCCAGCAGCGCCTCAGGGAGGATCCAAGAGACCCAGTACTTC.

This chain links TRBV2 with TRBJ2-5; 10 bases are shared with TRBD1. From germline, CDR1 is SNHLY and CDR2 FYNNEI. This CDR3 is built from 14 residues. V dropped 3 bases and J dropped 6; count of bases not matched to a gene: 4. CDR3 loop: CASSEDRGGQTQYF. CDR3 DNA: TGTGCCAGCAGTGAGGACAGGGGGGGGCAGACCCAGTACTTC.

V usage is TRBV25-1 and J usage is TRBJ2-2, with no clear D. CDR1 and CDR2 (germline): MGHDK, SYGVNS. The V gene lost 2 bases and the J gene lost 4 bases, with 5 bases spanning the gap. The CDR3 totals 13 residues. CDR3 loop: CASSEPITGELFF. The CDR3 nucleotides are TGTGCCAGCAGTGAACCAATCACCGGGGAGCTGTTTTTT.

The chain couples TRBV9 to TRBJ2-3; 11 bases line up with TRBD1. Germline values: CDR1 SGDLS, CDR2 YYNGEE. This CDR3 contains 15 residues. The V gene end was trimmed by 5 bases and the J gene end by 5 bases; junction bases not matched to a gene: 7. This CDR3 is CASSFGTGGIDTQYF. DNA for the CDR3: TGTGCCAGCAGTTTCGGGACAGGGGGTATAGATACGCAGTATTTT.

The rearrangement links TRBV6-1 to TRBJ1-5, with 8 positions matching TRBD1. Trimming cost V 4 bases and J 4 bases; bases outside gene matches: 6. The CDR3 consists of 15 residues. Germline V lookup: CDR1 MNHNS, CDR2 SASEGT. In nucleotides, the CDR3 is TGTGCCAGCAGTGTGGAGGGACAGGAGAATCAGCCCCAGCATTTT. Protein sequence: CASSVEGQENQPQHF.

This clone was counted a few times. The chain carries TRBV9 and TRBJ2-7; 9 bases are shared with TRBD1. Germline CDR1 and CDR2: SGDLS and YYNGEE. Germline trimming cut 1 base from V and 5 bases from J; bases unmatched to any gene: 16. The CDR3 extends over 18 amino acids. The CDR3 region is CASSVKGGTGTGLHEQYF. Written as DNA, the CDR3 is TGTGCCAGCAGCGTAAAGGGGGGAACCGGGACAGGGCTCCACGAGCAGTACTTC.

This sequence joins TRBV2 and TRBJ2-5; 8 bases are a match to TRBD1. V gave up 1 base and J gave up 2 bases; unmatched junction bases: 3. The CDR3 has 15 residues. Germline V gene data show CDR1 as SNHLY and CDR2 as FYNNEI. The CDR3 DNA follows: TGTGCCAGCAGTGAAGTTGACAGGGGACAAGAGACCCAGTACTTC. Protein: CASSEVDRGQETQYF.

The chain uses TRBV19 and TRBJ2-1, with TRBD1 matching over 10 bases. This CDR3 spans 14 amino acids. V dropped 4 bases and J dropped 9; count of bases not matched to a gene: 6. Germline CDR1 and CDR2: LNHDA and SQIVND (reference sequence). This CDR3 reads CASSKGQGVGEQFF. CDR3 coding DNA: TGTGCCAGTAGTAAAGGACAGGGGGTCGGTGAGCAGTTCTTC.

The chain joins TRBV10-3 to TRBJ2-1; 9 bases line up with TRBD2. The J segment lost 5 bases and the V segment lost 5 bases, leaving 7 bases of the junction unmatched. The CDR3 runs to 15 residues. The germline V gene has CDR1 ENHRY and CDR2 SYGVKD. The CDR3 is CAISSLASGNNEQFF. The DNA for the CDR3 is TGTGCCATCAGTTCGTTGGCTAGCGGGAACAATGAGCAGTTCTTC.

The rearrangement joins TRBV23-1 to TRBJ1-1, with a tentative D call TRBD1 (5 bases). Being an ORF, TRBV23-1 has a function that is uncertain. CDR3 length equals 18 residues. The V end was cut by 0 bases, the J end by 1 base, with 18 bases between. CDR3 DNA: TGCGCCAGCAGTCAATCGTTTGTCCTGGGGCGGGAGAACACTGAAGCTTTCTTT. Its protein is CASSQSFVLGRENTEAFF.

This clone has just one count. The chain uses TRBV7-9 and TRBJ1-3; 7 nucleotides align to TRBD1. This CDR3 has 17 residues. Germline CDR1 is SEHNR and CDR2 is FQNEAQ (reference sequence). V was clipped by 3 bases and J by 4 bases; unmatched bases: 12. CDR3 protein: CASSFPGQLRGGNTIYF. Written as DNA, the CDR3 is TGTGCCAGCAGCTTCCCGGGACAGCTGAGAGGCGGAAACACCATATATTTT.

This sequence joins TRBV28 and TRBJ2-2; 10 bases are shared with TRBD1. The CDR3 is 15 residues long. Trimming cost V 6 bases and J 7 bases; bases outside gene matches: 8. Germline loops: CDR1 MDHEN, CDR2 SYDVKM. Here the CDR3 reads CASRVGTGENGELFF. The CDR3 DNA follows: TGTGCCAGCAGAGTCGGGACAGGGGAGAACGGGGAGCTGTTTTTT.